This TCR beta chain came from a study of cytomegalovirus exposure and HLA in healthy donors. Study-level results: Sequencing likely produced, as an artifact, a cluster of highly shared sequence variants.

With 2 bases clipped from V and 2 bases from J, the junction kept 3 bases outside the gene matches. Germline V CDR1 and CDR2: SGDLS, YYNGEE. The CDR3 spans 15 residues. This PCR relied on a set of 60 Vbeta primers and 13 Jbeta primers. TCRdb keeps only in-frame clones here, not all; method: immunoSEQ multiplex PCR. The sample gives about 57,000 clones, around 70% of which show up once; approximately 10% is in the top ten. With respect to this clone: The antigen remains unidentified.

The chain recombines TRBV9 with TRBJ1-4; TRBD1 aligns across 7 bases. Sample: PBMCs. The origin of this receptor is a woman aged 45-65 years in good health and CMV-seronegative. The CDR3 spells CASSVTGDTNEKLFF. CDR3 nucleotide sequence: TGTGCCAGCAGCGTTACAGGGGACACTAATGAAAAACTGTTTTTT. Supplemented by reference TRBV9 and TRBJ1-4, the full variable domain reads DSGVTQTPKHLITATGQRVTLRCSPRSGDLSVYWYQQSLDQGLQFLIQYYNGEERAKGNILERFSAQQFPDLHSELNLSSLELGDSALYFCASSVTGDTNEKLFFGSGTQLSVL.